The 27 T cell receptor beta chains given below trace back to one sample, sequenced in a study of cytomegalovirus exposure and HLA in healthy donors. Vbeta (60) and Jbeta (13) primers were used in the PCR. Assay: immunoSEQ multiplex PCR; the TCRdb copy retains only in-frame clones and omits some. The sample yields over 70,000 clones, 70% to 80% seen once. The specimen sequenced was PBMCs. These receptors were obtained from a man aged 50 or older in good health and CMV-seropositive.

CDR3 protein: CASSTGTGLGNTIYF. CDR3 in DNA: TGTGCCAGCAGTACCGGGACAGGGCTTGGAAACACCATATATTTT. The chain employs TRBV5-4 and TRBJ1-3, with 9 bases lining up with TRBD1. The germline gives CDR1 SGHNT, CDR2 YYREEE (reference sequence). This CDR3 is built from 15 residues. The J segment lost 3 bases and the V segment lost 5 bases, leaving 6 bases of the junction unmatched.

This sequence joins TRBV6-5 and TRBJ2-3, with D uncertain. V lost 5 bases, J lost 2 bases, and 14 bases lay in between. The length of the CDR3 is 15 residues. The germline gives CDR1 MNHEY, CDR2 SVGAGI. The CDR3 loop reads CASSPTATPTDTQYF. The CDR3 region has the DNA TGTGCCAGCAGTCCGACTGCTACTCCCACAGATACGCAGTATTTT.

This chain uses TRBV19 with TRBJ1-1; 8 nucleotides agree with TRBD1. The CDR3 totals 15 residues. V shed 2 bases, J shed 1 base, and the junction held 3 bases outside the gene matches. Germline V lookup: CDR1 LNHDA, CDR2 SQIVND (reference sequence). The chain's CDR3 is CASSIRTGKNTEAFF. The CDR3 bases are TGTGCCAGTAGTATACGGACAGGGAAGAACACTGAAGCTTTCTTT.

Worth noting for this clone: A read error may produce the germline difference seen at one junction end. The gene calls are TRBV7-9 and TRBJ2-7; a weak D match, TRBD1 (7 bases). Germline CDR1 reads SEHNR; CDR2 reads FQNEAQ (reference sequence). The CDR3 length is 14 residues. CDR3 region: CSSSLAPRGDEQYF. For the CDR3, the DNA is TGTTCCAGCAGCTTAGCGCCCAGGGGGGACGAGCAGTACTTC.

The V and J genes are TRBV11-2 and TRBJ2-1, with 9 bases identical to TRBD2. The germline CDR1 and CDR2 sequences are SGHAT and FQNNGV. The CDR3 runs 16 residues. The V gene end was trimmed by 5 bases and the J gene end by 5 bases; junction bases not matched to a gene: 10. In nucleotides, the CDR3 is TGTGCCAGCAGCACCCCCGGGGCGGGAGGGGACAATGAGCAGTTCTTC. Protein sequence: CASSTPGAGGDNEQFF.

The CDR3 region has the DNA TGTGCCAGCAGCCAATTCAAGGACATTTCCTACGAGCAGTACTTC. Its protein is CASSQFKDISYEQYF. The chain uses TRBV14 and TRBJ2-7; D is possibly TRBD1 (5 bases). This CDR3 contains 15 residues. The V gene lost 2 bases and the J gene lost 1 base, with 12 bases spanning the gap. CDR1 and CDR2 (germline): SGHDN, FVKESK.

The chain carries TRBV7-2 and TRBJ2-5, with unresolved D. The J call may be faulty, since TRBJ2-7 better matches the DNA end. The CDR3 runs to 17 residues. Per germline, CDR1 SGHTA and CDR2 FQGNSA. The CDR3 bases are TGTGCCAGCAGCTTAAGGTCCGTGTCCAGTGGAGCCTACGAGCAGTACTTC. It specifies CASSLRSVSSGAYEQYF.

The chain has TRBV9 and TRBJ2-1; 9 bases are shared with TRBD2. CDR1 is SGDLS and CDR2 is YYNGEE in the germline V gene. Trimming took 3 bases from V and 1 from J; bases not matched to a gene: 2. CDR3 length equals 15 residues. As DNA, the CDR3 is TGTGCCAGCAGCGCCACTAGCGGGTCCTACAATGAGCAGTTCTTC. This codes for CASSATSGSYNEQFF.

The J gene is TRBJ2-3, the V gene TRBV7-3; maybe TRBD2 (6 bases). CDR3 length: 16 residues. V lost 5 bases, J lost 1 base, and 16 bases lay in between. Germline loops: CDR1 SGHTA, CDR2 FQGTGA. The CDR3 nucleotides read TGTGCCAGCAGCGTCACGGGGCGGGGACGCACAGATACGCAGTATTTT. This codes for CASSVTGRGRTDTQYF.

The chain is built from TRBV10-1 and TRBJ1-5; no reliable D call. The V gene's germline CDR1 is WNHNN and CDR2 SYGVQD (reference sequence). The CDR3 sequence is 13 residues long. V dropped 4 bases and J dropped 2 bases, with 6 bases sitting between them. CDR3 loop: CASSGAGNQPQHF. CDR3 in DNA: TGCGCCAGCAGTGGGGCAGGCAATCAGCCCCAGCATTTT.

This chain connects TRBV18 to TRBJ2-7, with 7 bases lining up with TRBD2. The CDR3 has 15 residues. Germline CDR1 KGHSH, CDR2 LQKENI. Unmatched junction bases numbered 8, after V lost 1 base and J lost 5 bases. The CDR3 loop reads CASSPLTGGTNEQYF. As DNA, the CDR3 is TGTGCCAGCTCACCACTGACGGGGGGTACGAACGAGCAGTACTTC.

The J gene is TRBJ2-7, the V gene TRBV9; 7 bases agree with TRBD1. V shed 0 bases, J shed 2 bases, and the junction held 5 bases outside the gene matches. Germline assignment: CDR1 SGDLS and CDR2 YYNGEE. The length of the CDR3 is 15 residues. The CDR3 loop reads CASSVGQGHPYEQYF. For the CDR3, the DNA is TGTGCCAGCAGCGTAGGACAGGGCCACCCCTACGAGCAGTACTTC.

This clone was found once. The genes are TRBV4-3 and TRBJ2-7, with 12 bases identical to TRBD1. The CDR3 is 15 amino acids. Per germline, CDR1 LGHNA and CDR2 YSLEER. V shed 3 bases, J shed 1 base, and the junction held 1 base outside the gene matches. This CDR3 is CASSQGQGASYEQYF. The CDR3 DNA follows: TGCGCCAGCAGCCAGGGACAGGGGGCTTCCTACGAGCAGTACTTC.

The V call is TRBV7-2, the J call TRBJ1-6; 8 bases agree with TRBD1. Germline V gene sequence: CDR1 SGHTA, CDR2 FQGNSA. CDR3 size: 14 residues. Trimming removed 3 bases from V and 10 bases from J; junction bases left unmatched: 5. For the CDR3, the DNA is TGTGCCAGCAGCTTCGGCGACAGGGGCTCACCCCTCCACTTT. This gives the protein CASSFGDRGSPLHF. The variable domain in full, with the rest retrieved from reference TRBV7-2 and TRBJ1-6, is GAGVSQSPSNKVTEKGKDVELRCDPISGHTALYWYRQSLGQGLEFLIYFQGNSAPDKSGLPSDRFSAERTGGSVSTLTIQRTQQEDSAVYLCASSFGDRGSPLHFGNGTRLTVT.

This clone was counted a single time. This chain uses TRBV5-4 with TRBJ2-5; maybe TRBD2 (6 bases). Trimming pared 4 bases from V and 1 base from J, leaving 8 bases between. Germline V CDR1 and CDR2: SGHNT, YYREEE (reference sequence). There are 13 residues in the CDR3. Written as DNA, the CDR3 is TGTGCCAGCAGCCGGGACTTCCAAGAGACCCAGTACTTC. Translating gives CASSRDFQETQYF.

The chain recombines TRBV5-5 with TRBJ2-5; D may be TRBD2 (6 bases). The V gene's germline CDR1 is SGHKS and CDR2 YYEKEE (reference sequence). Trimming stripped 7 bases from V and 4 bases from J, with 20 bases between. The CDR3 covers 15 residues. In DNA, the CDR3 is TGTGCCAGCGCCTACCGATGGGGGGAAGGAGAGACCCAGTACTTC. Translation: CASAYRWGEGETQYF.

V and J are TRBV2 and TRBJ2-2, with 9 nucleotides matching TRBD2. Per the germline V gene, CDR1 is SNHLY and CDR2 is FYNNEI. This CDR3 is built from 14 residues. V trimming: 4 bases; J trimming: 6 bases; junction bases outside the gene matches: 3. The CDR3: CASSASGAPGELFF. The CDR3 bases are TGTGCCAGCAGTGCTAGCGGGGCCCCCGGGGAGCTGTTTTTT.

This clone was found once. The gene calls are TRBV30 and TRBJ2-1, with 7 bases aligning to TRBD1. CDR3 length: 14 residues. V was clipped by 5 bases and J by 0 bases; unmatched bases: 4. Germline values: CDR1 GTSNPN, CDR2 SVGIG (reference sequence). CDR3 bases: TGTGCCTGGCAGACAGGGAGCTCCTACAATGAGCAGTTCTTC. Its translation is CAWQTGSSYNEQFF. The full variable domain, rest sourced from reference TRBV30 and TRBJ2-1, is SQTIHQWPATLVQPVGSPLSLECTVEGTSNPNLYWYRQAAGRGLQLLFYSVGIGQISSEVPQNLSASRPQDRQFILSSKKLLLSDSGFYLCAWQTGSSYNEQFFGPGTRLTVL.

The V and J genes are TRBV10-3 and TRBJ2-3; 13 bases line up with TRBD2. J lost 10 bases, V lost 3 bases, and 7 bases had no gene match. CDR3 length equals 15 residues. Germline CDR1 is ENHRY and CDR2 is SYGVKD. CDR3 region: CAISDGTSGIWAQYF. The CDR3 nucleotides read TGTGCCATCAGTGACGGGACTAGCGGGATTTGGGCGCAGTATTTT.

The chain employs TRBV18 and TRBJ2-7; tentatively, D is TRBD2 (6 bases). Trimming shortened V by 5 bases and J by 3 bases, and 14 bases separated the two germline ends. This CDR3 region has 14 residues. The V gene's germline CDR1 is KGHSH and CDR2 LQKENI. For the CDR3, the DNA is TGTGCCAGCTCAAATCAGCGGGCAAACTACGAGCAGTACTTC. Its translation: CASSNQRANYEQYF.

V usage is TRBV4-1 and J usage is TRBJ2-7; TRBD2 aligns across 13 bases. The CDR3 extends over 17 amino acids. CDR1 and CDR2 (germline): MGHRA, YSYEKL. V trimming: 1 base; J trimming: 2 bases; junction bases outside the gene matches: 5. The CDR3 here is CASSQGQTSGRTYEQYF. CDR3 DNA sequence: TGCGCCAGCAGCCAAGGACAGACTAGCGGGAGGACCTACGAGCAGTACTTC.

The V and J genes are TRBV29-1 and TRBJ2-5; TRBD2 matches 16 bases. J lost 5 bases, V lost 2 bases, and 11 bases had no gene match. The CDR3 runs 18 residues. Looked up from germline, CDR1 is SQVTM and CDR2 is ANQGSEA. The CDR3 sequence: CSVERPGLAGGPLETQYF. As DNA, the CDR3 is TGCAGCGTTGAACGACCGGGACTAGCGGGAGGGCCCTTGGAGACCCAGTACTTC.

This clone was seen a handful of times. The chain combines TRBV7-9 with TRBJ2-7, with TRBD1 matching over 7 bases. The CDR3 consists of 13 residues. CDR1 is SEHNR, CDR2 FQNEAQ, per germline (reference sequence). The CDR3 protein is CSVTGTVLGEQYF. CDR3 DNA: TGTTCCGTAACCGGGACAGTACTGGGGGAGCAGTACTTC.

This sequence joins TRBV5-1 and TRBJ2-1, with TRBD1 matching 7 bases. Losses at the gene ends were 4 bases for V and 4 bases for J; bases not matched to a gene: 8. Germline CDR1 SGHRS, CDR2 YFSETQ. CDR3 length equals 15 residues. CDR3 coding DNA: TGCGCCAGCAGCAATGGGGGACAGACATACAATGAGCAGTTCTTC. It is translated as CASSNGGQTYNEQFF.

The chain links TRBV15 to TRBJ2-5; TRBD2 is a possible D gene (5 bases). The CDR3 sequence is 14 residues long. Per the germline V gene, CDR1 is LNHNV and CDR2 is YYDKDF (reference sequence). V lost 2 bases and J 1 base, leaving 8 bases between the germline ends. The CDR3, as DNA: TGTGCCACCAGCAGATCCGGGATCCAAGAGACCCAGTACTTC. Protein: CATSRSGIQETQYF.

The V gene is TRBV27, the J gene TRBJ2-7; 12 bases fit TRBD2. Germline V CDR1 and CDR2: MNHEY, SMNVEV (reference sequence). The CDR3 is 14 residues long. V was clipped by 4 bases and J by 2 bases; unmatched bases: 0. Here the CDR3 reads CASSWTSGAYEQYF. In DNA, the CDR3 is TGTGCCAGCAGTTGGACTAGCGGGGCCTACGAGCAGTACTTC.

This clone was counted only a few times. The chain is built from TRBV10-1 and TRBJ2-2, with TRBD1 matching 10 bases. CDR3 size: 15 residues. Per the germline V gene, CDR1 is WNHNN and CDR2 is SYGVQD (reference sequence). V shed 6 bases and J 7 bases; nucleotides not matched to a gene: 8. CDR3 bases: TGCGCCAGCAGCCCTGGGACAGGGGACAGCGGGGAGCTGTTTTTT. Its translation: CASSPGTGDSGELFF.